A single sample gave rise to the 20 T cell receptor beta chains below, sequenced in a study of identical twins. TCRdb used MiXCR to reprocess the 5' RACE reads, holding one entry per CDR3 protein. Found here are roughly 470,000 distinct CDR3 sequences, more than 13% of them singletons; the top ten hold approximately 0.98%. These data also featured in a second study, about yellow fever vaccine responses in identical twins.

Sequenced input: CD4+ T cells sorted from blood. These receptors were obtained from a woman younger than 35 in good health.

This clonotype was counted a few times. The genes are TRBV6-1 and TRBJ2-2; 8 bases are shared with TRBD1. Germline lookup yields CDR1 MNHNS and CDR2 SASEGT. CDR3 length equals 16 residues. V lost 5 bases, J lost 4 bases, and 9 bases stayed unmatched. The CDR3 here is CASSLGQGVLTGELFF. The DNA for the CDR3 is TGTGCCAGCAGTCTTGGACAGGGTGTGCTCACCGGGGAGCTGTTTTTT.

A remark on this clonotype: The junction departs from the called germline gene at one end, perhaps through a read error. The V and J genes are TRBV5-6 and TRBJ2-1; 11 positions agree with TRBD2. This CDR3 comprises 17 residues. The germline V gene has CDR1 SGHDT and CDR2 YYEEEE. In DNA form, the CDR3 reads TGTGCCAGCAGCTTGGGACCGCGGCCTAGCGGGAGGTCCGGGAACCCATTC. This sequence encodes CASSLGPRPSGRSGNPF.

This clonotype was picked up a small number of times. The chain couples TRBV5-1 to TRBJ2-7; 7 bases match TRBD2. Unmatched junction bases numbered 13, after V lost 4 bases and J lost 0 bases. Germline assignment: CDR1 SGHRS and CDR2 YFSETQ. The CDR3 has 17 residues. The CDR3 DNA is TGCGCCAGCAGCCCCGGAGTCGGGACTACAAGCTCCTACGAGCAGTACTTC. Translation gives CASSPGVGTTSSYEQYF.

This clonotype was seen a few times. This chain uses TRBV12-3 or TRBV12-4 with TRBJ2-7, with D uncertain. The CDR3 is made up of 11 amino acids. V shed 5 bases and J shed 9 bases, with 11 bases lying between them. CDR3 protein: CASSPQGRQYF. The CDR3 DNA reads as TGTGCCAGCAGTCCCCAAGGACGGCAGTACTTC.

This clonotype was observed at least ten times. In nucleotides, the CDR3 is TGCGCCAGCAGCTTGGCGTCAGGCAACTACAATGAGCAGTTCTTC. It codes for CASSLASGNYNEQFF. The chain combines TRBV5-1 with TRBJ2-1; no clear D. Per germline, CDR1 SGHRS and CDR2 YFSETQ. The CDR3 has 15 amino acids. Trimming took 0 bases from V and 3 from J, leaving 10 bases between them.

The chain employs TRBV3-1 and TRBJ2-3, with TRBD2 matching 9 bases. V dropped 1 base and J dropped 6; count of bases not matched to a gene: 5. The CDR3 contains 15 residues. Germline V lookup: CDR1 LGHDT, CDR2 YNNKEL (reference sequence). The DNA for the CDR3 is TGTGCCAGCAGCCAAGCGAAGACTAGCGGCGATACGCAGTATTTT. Protein sequence: CASSQAKTSGDTQYF.

The chain has TRBV25-1 and TRBJ2-4; 9 positions match TRBD1. Germline V gene data show CDR1 as MGHDK and CDR2 as SYGVNS. V lost 9 bases and J lost 0; bases outside the gene matches: 6. CDR3 length: 15 amino acids. Here the CDR3 reads CASSDRGVAKNIQYF. In DNA form, the CDR3 reads TGTGCCAGTTCTGACAGGGGGGTAGCCAAAAACATTCAGTACTTC.

The V call is TRBV5-1, the J call TRBJ2-5; 8 nucleotides line up with TRBD1. The J segment lost 1 base and the V segment lost 0 bases, leaving 8 bases of the junction unmatched. The CDR3 has 17 residues. Germline V gives CDR1 SGHRS, CDR2 YFSETQ. CDR3 nucleotides: TGCGCCAGCAGCTTGGTGCCAGGGGGCGCTTCCCAAGAGACCCAGTACTTC. Protein: CASSLVPGGASQETQYF.

This clonotype has a handful of counts. The chain is built from TRBV4-3 and TRBJ2-1; maybe TRBD2 (6 bases). Trimming left V 1 base short and J 3 bases short, with 19 bases between. The CDR3 loop spans 18 amino acids. Germline loops: CDR1 LGHNA, CDR2 YSLEER. CDR3 sequence: CASSQGNGGGPLYNEQFF. CDR3 DNA: TGCGCCAGCAGCCAAGGGAATGGGGGAGGACCACTCTACAATGAGCAGTTCTTC.

The table lists this clonotype with a few counts. The chain is built from TRBV20-1 and TRBJ1-6; the match to TRBD1 covers 9 bases. Germline CDR1 and CDR2: DFQATT and SNEGSKA (reference sequence). Trimming took 0 bases from V and 10 from J; bases not matched to a gene: 4. This CDR3 is 14 amino acids long. The CDR3 loop is CSAREDRGRSPLHF. DNA of the CDR3: TGCAGTGCTAGAGAGGACAGGGGCCGATCACCCCTCCACTTT.

The table lists this clonotype with a few counts. This chain connects TRBV20-1 to TRBJ2-1; 7 nucleotides agree with TRBD2. With V trimmed by 6 bases and J by 3 bases, 8 bases remained unmatched. The germline CDR1 and CDR2 sequences are DFQATT and SNEGSKA (reference sequence). The CDR3 extends over 14 amino acids. CDR3 in DNA: TGCAGTGCCGATAGCGGGTTCGTCTACAATGAGCAGTTCTTC. This encodes CSADSGFVYNEQFF.

This clonotype was observed a handful of times. CDR3 nucleotides: TGCGCCAGCAGCTTGGGTTCTCTGGGGAACTATGGCTACACCTTC. Its translation: CASSLGSLGNYGYTF. This chain links TRBV5-1 with TRBJ1-2; D not certain. The CDR3 is made up of 15 amino acids. Germline V gene lookup returns CDR1 SGHRS and CDR2 YFSETQ. V shed 0 bases and J shed 2 bases, with 11 bases lying between them.

This clonotype was observed a few times. The chain is built from TRBV7-2 and TRBJ2-2; TRBD1 is a possible D gene (5 bases). V lost 4 bases and J lost 1, with 10 bases in between. The CDR3 length is 15 residues. Germline V CDR1 and CDR2: SGHTA, FQGNSA. In DNA form, the CDR3 reads TGTGCCAGCAGCTCAGGGTTCGTGAACACCGGGGAGCTGTTTTTT. It encodes CASSSGFVNTGELFF.

This clonotype appeared a few times. The chain recombines TRBV7-9 with TRBJ2-6; D may be TRBD1 (6 bases). Trimming removed 6 bases from V and 3 bases from J, with 12 bases in between. Germline lookup yields CDR1 SEHNR and CDR2 FQNEAQ (reference sequence). This CDR3 region has 15 residues. CDR3 protein: CASSRTGRGANVLTF. CDR3 nucleotides: TGTGCCAGCAGTCGCACAGGGCGTGGGGCCAACGTCCTGACTTTC.

The chain joins TRBV20-1 to TRBJ1-1, with TRBD1 identical over 7 bases. The CDR3 totals 15 residues. Trimming removed 0 bases from V and 7 bases from J; junction bases left unmatched: 11. Germline loops: CDR1 DFQATT, CDR2 SNEGSKA (reference sequence). CDR3 sequence reads: CSARENRGSGVEAFF. The CDR3 DNA follows: TGCAGTGCTAGAGAGAACAGGGGATCAGGCGTTGAAGCTTTCTTT.

The J gene is TRBJ2-7, the V gene TRBV20-1, with 11 bases aligning to TRBD2. The CDR3 loop spans 14 amino acids. V lost 5 bases, J lost 8 bases, and 11 bases stayed unmatched. The V gene's germline CDR1 is DFQATT and CDR2 SNEGSKA (reference sequence). The chain's CDR3 is CSARVLAGVAQQYF. Written as DNA, the CDR3 is TGCAGTGCTCGCGTACTAGCGGGAGTGGCCCAGCAGTACTTC.

A few counts support this clonotype. The rearrangement uses TRBV3-1 and TRBJ1-5; D ambiguous. Trimming pared 0 bases from V and 2 bases from J, leaving 8 bases between. The germline V gene has CDR1 LGHDT and CDR2 YNNKEL (reference sequence). The CDR3 spans 15 residues. The CDR3 DNA reads as TGTGCCAGCAGCCAAGACGGGCAGGGCAATCAGCCCCAGCATTTT. Translated: CASSQDGQGNQPQHF.

This clonotype appeared many times. The rearrangement joins TRBV27 to TRBJ1-4; D is unresolved. Germline V gene sequence: CDR1 MNHEY, CDR2 SMNVEV (reference sequence). The CDR3 contains 16 residues. Trimming took off 5 bases at V and 0 bases at J, with 13 bases between the two ends. CDR3 nucleotides: TGTGCCAGCAGTCCCACCGGTAGAACAACTAATGAAAAACTGTTTTTT. This codes for CASSPTGRTTNEKLFF.

In the case of this clonotype: The junction and the germline gene differ at one end; a read error may be behind it. The chain has TRBV20-1 and TRBJ2-5; D is undetermined. The germline V gene has CDR1 DFQATT and CDR2 SNEGSKA (reference sequence). CDR3 size: 14 residues. The DNA for the CDR3 is TGCAGTGCTGCAATAGACTCGCGACTCCACCCTACCGACTTC. Protein sequence: CSAAIDSRLHPTDF.

At least ten counts were recorded for this clonotype. The CDR3: CASSQWKGRGSPLHF. In DNA, the CDR3 is TGTGCCAGCAGCCAATGGAAGGGGCGAGGTTCACCCCTCCACTTT. The chain combines TRBV16 with TRBJ1-6; possible D gene TRBD1, 5 bases. Germline CDR1 KGHSY, CDR2 FQNENV. There are 15 residues in the CDR3. Trimming left V 1 base short and J 9 bases short, with 13 bases between.